This T cell receptor beta chain derives from a study of CD4+ T cells in melanoma. As for this clone: Its antigen is unidentified.

Germline CDR1 and CDR2: DFQATT and SNEGSKA (reference sequence). The CDR3 sequence is 9 residues long. The study, taken as a whole, reports: Reportedly, melanoma neoantigen-specific CD4+ T cells showed varied differentiation states. CD8+ T cell, macrophage and B cell function reportedly correlated with neoantigen-specific CD4+ T cells.

Repertoires were generated with immunoSEQ multiplex PCR, while TCRdb's copy carries only in-frame clones and drops some. Of 12,000 to 15,000 clones listed, just over 70% were seen once; the top ten hold 11%. This TCR was recovered from a human donor with melanoma. The sample consisted of cells from a culture (not recorded whether cultured in vitro). The rearrangement links TRBV20-1 to TRBJ1-2; a possible D gene is TRBD1 (5 bases). The CDR3: CRWGTGYTF. The DNA for the CDR3 is TGCAGATGGGGGACTGGCTACACCTTC.